Shown below are 12 T cell receptor beta chains from a single sample sequenced in a study of T cell changes during pregnancy in multiple sclerosis. Libraries were prepared by immunoSEQ multiplex PCR; TCRdb keeps only in-frame clonotypes and omits some of them. The table includes about 110,000 clones, 91% detected once. The starting material was peripheral blood, obtained after pregnancy. Every receptor here comes from a female donor with multiple sclerosis, enrolled in a pregnancy study.

The chain joins TRBV18 to TRBJ1-5; D is perhaps TRBD1 (6 bases). Germline-derived CDR1 and CDR2 are KGHSH and LQKENI. V shed 2 bases and J shed 2 bases, with 13 bases lying between them. The CDR3 contains 16 residues. The DNA of the CDR3 is TGTGCCAGCTCACCAGGGGGCGCGTCTGGCAATCAGCCCCAGCATTTT. It codes for CASSPGGASGNQPQHF.

Only a few counts were recorded for this clone. The same CDR3 is also encoded by other DNA sequences in this sample. The rearrangement joins TRBV6-4 to TRBJ2-3; 11 nucleotides agree with TRBD2. The CDR3 spans 15 residues. Germline V CDR1 and CDR2: MRHNA, SNTAGT. V trimming: 0 bases; J trimming: 4 bases; junction bases outside the gene matches: 0. The CDR3 loop is CASSDSSGGADTQYF. CDR3 nucleotide sequence: TGTGCCAGCAGTGACTCTAGCGGGGGGGCAGATACGCAGTATTTT.

This clone came up a few times. This chain links TRBV19 with TRBJ1-6; D might be TRBD1 (5 bases). The CDR3 contains 15 residues. V lost 5 bases and J lost 5, with 13 bases in between. Germline V lookup: CDR1 LNHDA, CDR2 SQIVND (reference sequence). Here the CDR3 DNA reads TGTGCCAGTAGTCCCCTGGGGGGGGATAATTCACCCCTCCACTTT. Translation gives CASSPLGGDNSPLHF.

The V call is TRBV13, the J call TRBJ2-1; 7 bases agree with TRBD1. This CDR3 is 16 amino acids long. J lost 0 bases, V lost 4 bases, and 6 bases had no gene match. From germline, CDR1 is PRHDT and CDR2 FYEKMQ (reference sequence). The CDR3 is CASSSRDSDSYNEQFF. CDR3 DNA sequence: TGTGCCAGCAGCTCGAGGGACAGCGACTCCTACAATGAGCAGTTCTTC.

There are a few counts of this clone. V gene TRBV2 combines with J gene TRBJ1-2, with D tentatively TRBD1 (5 bases). Trimming stripped 7 bases from V and 4 bases from J, with 16 bases between. From germline, CDR1 is SNHLY and CDR2 FYNNEI. The CDR3 is 14 residues long. This CDR3 reads CASKSDSTAYGYTF. The CDR3 bases are TGTGCCAGCAAATCAGACAGCACTGCCTATGGCTACACCTTC.

V and J are TRBV5-8 and TRBJ2-2, with TRBD2 identical over 8 bases. This CDR3 contains 17 residues. V was pared by 1 base and J by 0 bases, with 5 bases of the junction left unmatched. Germline V gene sequence: CDR1 SGHTS, CDR2 YDEGEE. CDR3 protein: CASSLLTGGTNTGELFF. The CDR3 DNA sequence: TGTGCCAGCAGCTTGCTGACGGGGGGGACGAACACCGGGGAGCTGTTTTTT.

Comment on this clone: This sample includes further DNA sequences coding for the same CDR3. V usage is TRBV18 and J usage is TRBJ1-2; D is perhaps TRBD1 (5 bases). V lost 2 bases and J lost 4, with 8 bases in between. The length of the CDR3 is 13 residues. CDR1 is KGHSH and CDR2 is LQKENI in the germline V gene. The CDR3 reads CASSPGAGYGYTF. The CDR3 coding sequence is TGTGCCAGCTCACCAGGGGCTGGCTATGGCTACACCTTC.

J is TRBJ2-3 and V is TRBV4-1; 9 nucleotides match TRBD1. CDR3 size: 15 residues. The germline V gene encodes CDR1 MGHRA and CDR2 YSYEKL. With V trimmed by 7 bases and J by 4 bases, 9 bases remained unmatched. DNA for the CDR3: TGCGCCAGCAAAAGGGACAGGGCGGACCCAGATACGCAGTATTTT. Its protein product is CASKRDRADPDTQYF.

The rearrangement links TRBV5-1 to TRBJ1-1; perhaps TRBD1 as D (6 bases). V dropped 2 bases and J dropped 3 bases, with 8 bases sitting between them. The CDR3 consists of 13 residues. CDR1 and CDR2 (germline): SGHRS, YFSETQ. In nucleotides, the CDR3 is TGCGCCAGCAGCTTCCCAGGGGACACTGAAGCTTTCTTT. Its protein product is CASSFPGDTEAFF.

This clone was picked up a small number of times. This chain joins TRBV20-1 and TRBJ1-1; D may be TRBD1 (6 bases). This CDR3 is 11 amino acids long. Between the trimmed V and J ends, which lost 1 base and 8 bases, there was a span of 8 bases. Per the germline V gene, CDR1 is DFQATT and CDR2 is SNEGSKA (reference sequence). CDR3 DNA: TGCAGTGCTAGAGCAGGGGCAGAAGCTTTCTTT. Encoded protein: CSARAGAEAFF.

V is TRBV4-1 and J is TRBJ1-4, with TRBD1 matching over 7 bases. The CDR3 runs 15 residues. After removal of 1 base from V and 4 bases from J, the junction contained 3 bases not matched to a gene. Germline V CDR1 and CDR2: MGHRA, YSYEKL. The CDR3 reads CASSQGQGGNEKLFF. Written as DNA, the CDR3 is TGCGCCAGCAGCCAAGGACAGGGTGGTAATGAAAAACTGTTTTTT.

This clone has just one count. The rearrangement uses TRBV5-1 and TRBJ2-1; 12 positions match TRBD2. Germline V lookup: CDR1 SGHRS, CDR2 YFSETQ. J was trimmed by 5 bases and V by 2 bases; bases with no gene match: 2. This CDR3 contains 15 residues. In DNA form, the CDR3 reads TGCGCCAGCAGCTTCTGGACTAGCGGGAACAATGAGCAGTTCTTC. It specifies CASSFWTSGNNEQFF.